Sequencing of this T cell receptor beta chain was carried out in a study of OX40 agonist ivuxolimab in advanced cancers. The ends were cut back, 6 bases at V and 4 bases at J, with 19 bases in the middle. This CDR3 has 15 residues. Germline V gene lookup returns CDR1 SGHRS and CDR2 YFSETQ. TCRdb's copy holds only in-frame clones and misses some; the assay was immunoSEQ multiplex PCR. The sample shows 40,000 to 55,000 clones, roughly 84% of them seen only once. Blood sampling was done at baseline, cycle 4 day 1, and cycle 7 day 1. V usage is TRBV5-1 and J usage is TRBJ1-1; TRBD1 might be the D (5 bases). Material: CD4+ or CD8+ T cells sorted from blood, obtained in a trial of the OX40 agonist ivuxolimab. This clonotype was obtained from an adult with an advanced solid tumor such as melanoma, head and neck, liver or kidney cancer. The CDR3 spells CASKQGVGMGTEAFF. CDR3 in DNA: TGCGCCAGCAAGCAAGGGGTCGGGATGGGCACTGAAGCTTTCTTT.